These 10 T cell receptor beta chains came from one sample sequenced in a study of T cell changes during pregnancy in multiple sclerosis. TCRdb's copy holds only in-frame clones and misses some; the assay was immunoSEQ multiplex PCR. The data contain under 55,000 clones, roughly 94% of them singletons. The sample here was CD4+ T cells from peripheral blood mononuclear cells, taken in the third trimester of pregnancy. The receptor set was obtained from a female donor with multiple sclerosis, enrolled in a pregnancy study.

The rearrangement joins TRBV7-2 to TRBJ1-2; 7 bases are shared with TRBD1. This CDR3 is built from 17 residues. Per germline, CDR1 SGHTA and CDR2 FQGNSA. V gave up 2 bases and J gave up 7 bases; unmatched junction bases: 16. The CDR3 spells CASSLLGIGTEGGGYTF. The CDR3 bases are TGTGCCAGCAGCTTATTAGGGATAGGGACAGAGGGCGGTGGCTACACCTTC.

This chain's CDR3 is CASSEGRRVGAGELFF. The CDR3 DNA follows: TGTGCCAGCAGTGAAGGCCGGAGGGTAGGCGCCGGGGAGCTGTTTTTT. V and J are TRBV6-1 and TRBJ2-2; a possible D gene is TRBD2 (6 bases). Trimming cost V 1 base and J 6 bases, with 15 bases left between them. This CDR3 has 16 amino acids. Germline V gene data show CDR1 as MNHNS and CDR2 as SASEGT.

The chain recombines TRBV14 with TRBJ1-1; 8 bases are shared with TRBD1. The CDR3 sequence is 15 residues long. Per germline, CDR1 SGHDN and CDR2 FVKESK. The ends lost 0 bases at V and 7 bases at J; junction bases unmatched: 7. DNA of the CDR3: TGTGCCAGCAGCCAAGAACAGGGGGGGATTTTTGAAGCTTTCTTT. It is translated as CASSQEQGGIFEAFF.

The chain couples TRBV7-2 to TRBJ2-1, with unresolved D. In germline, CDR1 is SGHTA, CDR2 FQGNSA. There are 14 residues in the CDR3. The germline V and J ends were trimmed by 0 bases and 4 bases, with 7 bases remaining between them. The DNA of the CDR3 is TGTGCCAGCAGCTTAGCTCAGGATTACAATGAGCAGTTCTTC. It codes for CASSLAQDYNEQFF.

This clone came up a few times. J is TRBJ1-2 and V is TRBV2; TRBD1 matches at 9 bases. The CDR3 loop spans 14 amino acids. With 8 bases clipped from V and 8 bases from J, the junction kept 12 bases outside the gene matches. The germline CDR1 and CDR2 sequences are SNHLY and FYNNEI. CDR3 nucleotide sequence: TGTGCCAGCGCGGGACAGGGCACGTACTGGGGCTACACCTTC. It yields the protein CASAGQGTYWGYTF.

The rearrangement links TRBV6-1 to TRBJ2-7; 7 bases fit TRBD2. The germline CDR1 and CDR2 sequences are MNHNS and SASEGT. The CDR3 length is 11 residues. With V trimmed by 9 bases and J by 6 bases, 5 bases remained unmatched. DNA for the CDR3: TGTGCCAGTGCGCGGGGGACCGAGCAGTACTTC. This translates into CASARGTEQYF.

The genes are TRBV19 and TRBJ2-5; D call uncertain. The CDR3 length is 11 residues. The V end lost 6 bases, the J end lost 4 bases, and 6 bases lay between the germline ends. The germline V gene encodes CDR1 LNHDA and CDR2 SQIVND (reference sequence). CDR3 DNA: TGTGCCAGTAGCAGAGGAGAGACCCAGTACTTC. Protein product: CASSRGETQYF.

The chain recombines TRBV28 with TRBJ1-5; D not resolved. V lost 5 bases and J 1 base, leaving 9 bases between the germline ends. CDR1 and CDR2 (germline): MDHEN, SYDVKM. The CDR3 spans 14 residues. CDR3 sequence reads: CASSPRRSNQPQHF. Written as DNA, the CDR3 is TGTGCCAGCAGTCCCCGGAGAAGCAATCAGCCCCAGCATTTT.

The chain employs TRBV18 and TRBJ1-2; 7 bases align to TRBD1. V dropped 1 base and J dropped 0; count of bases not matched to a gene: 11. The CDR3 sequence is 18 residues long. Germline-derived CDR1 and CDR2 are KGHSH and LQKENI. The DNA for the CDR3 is TGTGCCAGCTCACCACAACTCTCATCGGGACAGCCTAACTATGGCTACACCTTC. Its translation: CASSPQLSSGQPNYGYTF.

CDR3 nucleotides: TGTGCCAGCAGCGGACAGGGGACAGATACGCAGTATTTT. Amino acids: CASSGQGTDTQYF. J is TRBJ2-3 and V is TRBV6-1; 9 bases are a match to TRBD1. Germline CDR1 and CDR2: MNHNS and SASEGT. CDR3 size: 13 residues. The J segment lost 3 bases and the V segment lost 6 bases, leaving 1 base of the junction unmatched.